The present T cell receptor (beta chain) was sequenced within a study of PD-1 blockade in mismatch repair-deficient tumors. Study details: Enrolled about 2012-2016, patients had progressing, pretreated mismatch repair-deficient cancers of approximately 13 types.

Method: immunoSEQ multiplex PCR; TCRdb's copy keeps in-frame clones and lacks some. This table holds about 100,000 clones, approximately 80% found once. All patients were mismatch repair deficient, assessed by either PCR or immunohistochemistry. V lost 4 bases to trimming and J lost 4 bases, with 10 bases between them. The CDR3 length is 13 residues. Germline V CDR1 and CDR2: SGHDN, FVKESK. This sequence originates from an adult with mismatch repair-deficient cancer. This chain uses TRBV14 with TRBJ1-1, with no clear D. The sequencing used peripheral blood, collected approximately 8 months after starting pembrolizumab. The CDR3 loop is CASSLGSSTEAFF. CDR3 DNA sequence: TGTGCCAGCAGCCTCGGCAGTTCCACTGAAGCTTTCTTT.